One sample yielded the 29 T cell receptor beta chains listed below, sequenced in a study of cytomegalovirus exposure and HLA in healthy donors. A multiplex PCR was run with 60 Vbeta primers and 13 Jbeta primers. Profiling relied on immunoSEQ multiplex PCR, and the TCRdb table lists in-frame clones only, not all of them. The sample includes approximately 89,000 clones, around 73% of them seen just once. Sequenced material: PBMCs. The receptor set was obtained from a female donor in good health and CMV-seronegative.

This chain joins TRBV30 and TRBJ1-3, with TRBD1 as a possible D gene (6 bases). V lost 1 base and J lost 2, with 12 bases in between. This CDR3 spans 15 amino acids. Germline assignment: CDR1 GTSNPN and CDR2 SVGIG (reference sequence). The CDR3: CAWSDFTGPGNTIYF. The CDR3 coding sequence is TGTGCCTGGAGTGATTTTACAGGGCCTGGAAACACCATATATTTT.

This clone turned up a few times. V and J are TRBV28 and TRBJ2-7; 7 bases are shared with TRBD1. CDR1 MDHEN and CDR2 SYDVKM come from the germline V gene. The CDR3 has 12 amino acids. The CDR3 loop reads CVTGDDTYEQYF. Written as DNA, the CDR3 is TGTGTCACAGGGGACGACACCTACGAGCAGTACTTC.

The gene calls are TRBV9 and TRBJ2-7, with TRBD1 identical over 9 bases. Trimming took 5 bases from V and 2 from J; bases not matched to a gene: 14. Germline V CDR1 and CDR2: SGDLS, YYNGEE. The CDR3 has 17 amino acids. CDR3 sequence reads: CASSSPRGGQGTYEQYF. The CDR3 nucleotides read TGTGCCAGCAGTTCCCCGAGAGGGGGACAGGGAACCTACGAGCAGTACTTC.

This clone appeared a few times. The rearrangement joins TRBV5-1 to TRBJ2-1, with 12 bases matching TRBD1. This CDR3 is built from 15 residues. With 5 bases clipped from V and 5 bases from J, the junction kept 5 bases outside the gene matches. Germline lookup yields CDR1 SGHRS and CDR2 YFSETQ. CDR3: CASRGGQGANNEQFF. The CDR3 coding sequence is TGCGCCAGCAGGGGGGGACAGGGGGCAAACAATGAGCAGTTCTTC.

V is TRBV5-8 and J is TRBJ1-5; D possibly corresponds to TRBD1 (5 bases). Trimming cost V 0 bases and J 2 bases, with 18 bases left between them. The CDR3 is 18 amino acids. Germline lookup yields CDR1 SGHTS and CDR2 YDEGEE. CDR3 coding DNA: TGTGCCAGCAGCTTGGGTCAGGGTGACGAATGGGGCAATCAGCCCCAGCATTTT. Its translation is CASSLGQGDEWGNQPQHF.

The chain uses TRBV5-6 and TRBJ1-1; tentative D call: TRBD1 (5 bases). V was pared by 2 bases and J by 4 bases, with 12 bases between. The germline CDR1 and CDR2 sequences are SGHDT and YYEEEE. The CDR3 runs 14 residues. CDR3 bases: TGTGCCAGCAGCTTACGAGTGGGGGGCACTGAAGCTTTCTTT. It encodes CASSLRVGGTEAFF. Together with reference TRBV5-6 and TRBJ1-1, the CDR3 gives the full variable domain: DAGVTQSPTHLIKTRGQQVTLRCSPKSGHDTVSWYQQALGQGPQFIFQYYEEEERQRGNFPDRFSGHQFPNYSSELNVNALLLGDSALYLCASSLRVGGTEAFFGQGTRLTVV.

Only one count was recorded for this clone. This chain links TRBV28 with TRBJ1-1; 8 bases are shared with TRBD1. Germline CDR1 MDHEN, CDR2 SYDVKM. V lost 4 bases, J lost 1 base, and 8 bases stayed unmatched. There are 16 residues in the CDR3. The CDR3 DNA sequence: TGTGCCAGCAGTTCGCGACAGGGGAAGGGGAACACTGAAGCTTTCTTT. Its protein is CASSSRQGKGNTEAFF.

This clone has just a few counts. The chain links TRBV27 to TRBJ2-1, with 10 bases lining up with TRBD2. Trimming removed 0 bases from V and 7 bases from J; junction bases left unmatched: 21. Germline CDR1 is MNHEY and CDR2 is SMNVEV (reference sequence). This CDR3 contains 21 residues. The CDR3 DNA follows: TGTGCCAGCAGTTTATCCCTCCTCCGCGCTATAGCGGGGGGAGGACTAAATGAGCAGTTCTTC. Translating it yields CASSLSLLRAIAGGGLNEQFF.

The chain employs TRBV7-9 and TRBJ2-7, with a tentative D call TRBD2 (5 bases). This CDR3 contains 16 residues. V lost 1 base, J lost 3 bases, and 16 bases lay in between. CDR1 is SEHNR, CDR2 FQNEAQ, per germline (reference sequence). In DNA form, the CDR3 reads TGTGCCAGCAGCTTAGTGCGGGCAATCCCAAACTACGAGCAGTACTTC. Translation gives CASSLVRAIPNYEQYF.

The chain recombines TRBV28 with TRBJ1-6; TRBD1 matches at 8 bases. CDR3 length equals 13 residues. V was pared by 4 bases and J by 9 bases, with 2 bases of the junction left unmatched. Germline lookup yields CDR1 MDHEN and CDR2 SYDVKM. The CDR3 loop reads CASSSGQVSPLHF. The CDR3 DNA is TGTGCCAGCAGTTCGGGACAGGTTTCACCCCTCCACTTT.

The chain is built from TRBV5-4 and TRBJ2-3, with a tentative D call TRBD2 (5 bases). Trimming cost V 5 bases and J 6 bases, with 13 bases left between them. The CDR3 spans 13 residues. From germline, CDR1 is SGHNT and CDR2 YYREEE (reference sequence). The CDR3 DNA is TGTGCCAGCAGGGTACTAGACCTCGATACGCAGTATTTT. Its protein product is CASRVLDLDTQYF. Variable domain in full (rest from reference TRBV5-4 and TRBJ2-3): ETGVTQSPTHLIKTRGQQVTLRCSSQSGHNTVSWYQQALGQGPQFIFQYYREEENGRGNFPPRFSGLQFPNYSSELNVNALELDDSALYLCASRVLDLDTQYFGPGTRLTVL.

The CDR3 protein is CASSPLAGPHPNEQFF. Written as DNA, the CDR3 is TGTGCCAGCAGTCCGTTAGCGGGTCCTCACCCTAATGAGCAGTTCTTC. The chain carries TRBV27 and TRBJ2-1; the match to TRBD2 covers 7 bases. The CDR3 consists of 16 residues. From germline, CDR1 is MNHEY and CDR2 SMNVEV (reference sequence). Unmatched junction bases numbered 14, after V lost 5 bases and J lost 7 bases.

This clone was counted a few times. V gene TRBV7-8 combines with J gene TRBJ1-2; possibly TRBD1 for D (6 bases). This CDR3 spans 16 amino acids. Trimming took off 2 bases at V and 0 bases at J, with 13 bases between the two ends. CDR1 is SGHVS and CDR2 is FQNEAQ in the germline V gene. The DNA for the CDR3 is TGTGCCAGCAGCTTAAAGGCAGGGGCGACTAACTATGGCTACACCTTC. Translation gives CASSLKAGATNYGYTF.

The CDR3 coding sequence is TGTGCCAGCAGTCTAGGGACAGGGGGAGGCTACACCTTC. This gives the protein CASSLGTGGGYTF. The V call is TRBV6-5, the J call TRBJ1-2; 11 bases align to TRBD1. Trimming at V came to 5 bases and at J to 8 bases, leaving 4 bases not matched to a gene. Germline V gene sequence: CDR1 MNHEY, CDR2 SVGAGI. CDR3 length: 13 residues.

The genes are TRBV6-1 and TRBJ1-1; a weak D match, TRBD1 (5 bases). Germline loops: CDR1 MNHNS, CDR2 SASEGT. V lost 2 bases to trimming and J lost 1 base, with 11 bases between them. This CDR3 is built from 15 residues. The CDR3 loop reads CASSEQGSRNTEAFF. In DNA, the CDR3 is TGTGCCAGCAGTGAACAGGGCAGCCGGAACACTGAAGCTTTCTTT.

This clone has a handful of counts. This sequence joins TRBV10-3 and TRBJ2-5, with 7 bases lining up with TRBD1. Trimming at V came to 6 bases and at J to 4 bases, leaving 8 bases not matched to a gene. Germline V gene sequence: CDR1 ENHRY, CDR2 SYGVKD. CDR3 length: 14 residues. The DNA for the CDR3 is TGTGCCATCAGCCTAGGGGGCGCAGGAGAGACCCAGTACTTC. Amino acid sequence: CAISLGGAGETQYF.

This clone was observed a single time. The chain uses TRBV7-3 and TRBJ2-7; 10 bases align to TRBD2. The CDR3 sequence is 13 residues long. Germline lookup yields CDR1 SGHTA and CDR2 FQGTGA. V dropped 4 bases and J dropped 7; count of bases not matched to a gene: 4. The CDR3 DNA reads TGTGCCAGCAGCTCGGGACTAGCGAGAGAGCAGTACTTC. Protein product: CASSSGLAREQYF.

The CDR3 sequence: CASSRLRGRGASTEAFF. CDR3 bases: TGTGCCAGCAGCCGACTGAGGGGGCGCGGTGCCAGCACTGAAGCTTTCTTT. The chain uses TRBV7-8 and TRBJ1-1, with 7 nucleotides matching TRBD1. Trimming at V came to 5 bases and at J to 4 bases, leaving 16 bases not matched to a gene. The CDR3 loop spans 17 amino acids. Germline lookup yields CDR1 SGHVS and CDR2 FQNEAQ.

This clone appeared a few times. The chain recombines TRBV7-9 with TRBJ2-1; 9 bases map to TRBD2. Germline CDR1 SEHNR, CDR2 FQNEAQ (reference sequence). This CDR3 has 17 amino acids. The junction had 9 bases not matched to a gene; V was cut back by 1 base and J by 5 bases. This CDR3 is CASSLGGGLAGNNEQFF. CDR3 DNA sequence: TGTGCCAGCAGCTTAGGAGGTGGGCTAGCGGGGAACAATGAGCAGTTCTTC.

The chain couples TRBV14 to TRBJ1-3; a weak D match, TRBD1 (5 bases). This CDR3 region has 15 residues. Germline V gene data show CDR1 as SGHDN and CDR2 as FVKESK. Trimming left V 1 base short and J 0 bases short, with 7 bases between. CDR3 residues: CASSQGGGSGNTIYF. The CDR3 nucleotides are TGTGCCAGCAGCCAAGGGGGGGGCTCTGGAAACACCATATATTTT.

The chain couples TRBV28 to TRBJ2-2; the match to TRBD2 covers 10 bases. Germline-derived CDR1 and CDR2 are MDHEN and SYDVKM. V lost 10 bases, J lost 4 bases, and 12 bases stayed unmatched. The CDR3 sequence is 16 residues long. For the CDR3, the DNA is TGTGCCACCCCGCGGGAAGCGGGAGGGAGCACCGGGGAGCTGTTTTTT. Translated, it gives CATPREAGGSTGELFF.

This clone occurred many times. The gene calls are TRBV28 and TRBJ2-7; 8 nucleotides match TRBD1. This CDR3 spans 13 amino acids. Germline CDR1 reads MDHEN; CDR2 reads SYDVKM. V trimming: 8 bases; J trimming: 13 bases; junction bases outside the gene matches: 16. The CDR3 DNA is TGTGCCAGCTCTTTGCAGTTAGGACAGGGTTATTACTTC. This translates into CASSLQLGQGYYF.

The V call is TRBV28, the J call TRBJ1-2; no firm D call. V shed 6 bases and J shed 3 bases, with 14 bases lying between them. Germline CDR1 MDHEN, CDR2 SYDVKM. The CDR3 has 14 amino acids. CDR3 region: CASRSEGPHYGYTF. For the CDR3, the DNA is TGTGCCAGCAGGTCTGAGGGCCCCCACTATGGCTACACCTTC.

This clone was observed a handful of times. The J gene is TRBJ2-5, the V gene TRBV10-3; tentatively, D is TRBD2 (6 bases). CDR3 size: 12 residues. Germline CDR1 and CDR2: ENHRY and SYGVKD. The germline V and J ends were trimmed by 4 bases and 5 bases, with 8 bases remaining between them. CDR3 DNA sequence: TGTGCCATCAGTGGACTAGACGAGACCCAGTACTTC. It is translated as CAISGLDETQYF.

This chain joins TRBV6-1 and TRBJ1-2; TRBD1 is a possible D gene (5 bases). This CDR3 is 15 amino acids long. CDR1 is MNHNS and CDR2 is SASEGT in the germline V gene. The ends were cut back, 5 bases at V and 2 bases at J, with 15 bases in the middle. CDR3 region: CASSTTRGSNYGYTF. CDR3 bases: TGTGCCAGCAGTACTACAAGGGGCTCCAACTATGGCTACACCTTC.

The CDR3 sequence: CASSPRDRVYEQYF. In nucleotides, the CDR3 is TGTGCCAGCAGCCCCCGGGACAGAGTTTACGAGCAGTACTTC. The gene calls are TRBV7-9 and TRBJ2-7, with 7 bases that match TRBD1. This CDR3 region has 14 residues. J gave up 4 bases and V 5 bases, and 8 bases lay outside the gene matches. Germline assignment: CDR1 SEHNR and CDR2 FQNEAQ (reference sequence).

This chain links TRBV7-6 with TRBJ2-5; 7 nucleotides align to TRBD1. Trimming removed 5 bases from V and 4 bases from J; junction bases left unmatched: 16. The CDR3 is made up of 17 amino acids. The germline gives CDR1 SGHVS, CDR2 FNYEAQ. The CDR3 coding sequence is TGTGCCAGCAGCCAGAACTCCGGGGCAGGGGGAATAGAGACCCAGTACTTC. It specifies CASSQNSGAGGIETQYF. Together with reference TRBV7-6 and TRBJ2-5, the CDR3 gives the full variable domain: GAGVSQSPRYKVTKRGQDVALRCDPISGHVSLYWYRQALGQGPEFLTYFNYEAQQDKSGLPNDRFSAERPEGSISTLTIQRTEQRDSAMYRCASSQNSGAGGIETQYFGPGTRLLVL.

The chain joins TRBV4-2 to TRBJ2-7, with 11 bases identical to TRBD1. CDR3 length equals 15 residues. CDR1 is LGHNA and CDR2 is YNFKEQ in the germline V gene. V lost 1 base and J lost 6; bases outside the gene matches: 5. The CDR3 coding sequence is TGTGCCAGCAGCCAAGTGGGACAGGGGGGGCTCGAGCAGTACTTC. Translation: CASSQVGQGGLEQYF.

This clone has just a few counts. This chain uses TRBV5-6 with TRBJ2-3; TRBD2 is a possible D gene (7 bases). From germline, CDR1 is SGHDT and CDR2 YYEEEE. Trimming took 3 bases from V and 1 from J, leaving 15 bases between them. CDR3 length: 16 residues. The CDR3 reads CASSSPSGGGTDTQYF. The DNA of the CDR3 is TGTGCCAGCAGCTCCCCTTCGGGGGGCGGCACAGATACGCAGTATTTT.